Each of the 27 T cell receptor beta chains below was sequenced from the same sample in a study of patients and donors after allogeneic stem cell transplantation. One entry per CDR3 protein, called by TCRdb with MiXCR from the RT-PCR reads. The data hold 400,000 to 500,000 distinct CDR3 sequences, with 16% observed a single time. Sequenced sample: blood, either unsorted or a sorted T cell fraction (not recorded which). Every receptor here comes from a human donor who was either an allogeneic HSCT recipient or a stem cell or donor lymphocyte infusion donor (not recorded which). It is not recorded whose cells these are; they may come from a transplant donor.

This chain connects TRBV20-1 to TRBJ1-4; possible D gene TRBD1, 6 bases. Per germline, CDR1 DFQATT and CDR2 SNEGSKA (reference sequence). The V end was cut by 3 bases, the J end by 7 bases, with 12 bases between. The CDR3 runs 13 residues. The CDR3 sequence: CSARGGRVEKLFF. Here the CDR3 DNA reads TGCAGTGCTAGGGGGGGGCGTGTTGAAAAACTGTTTTTT.

V gene TRBV3-1 combines with J gene TRBJ1-5; no clear D. The V and J ends lost 3 bases and 4 bases respectively, with 4 bases between them. Germline CDR1 and CDR2: LGHDT and YNNKEL (reference sequence). The CDR3 is made up of 12 amino acids. The CDR3 DNA is TGTGCCAGCAGCCACAGGAATCAGCCCCAGCATTTT. Its translation is CASSHRNQPQHF.

This clonotype showed up just a few times. This sequence joins TRBV20-1 and TRBJ2-3, with TRBD2 as a possible D gene (7 bases). The CDR3 sequence is 16 residues long. Germline-derived CDR1 and CDR2 are DFQATT and SNEGSKA (reference sequence). V shed 3 bases and J shed 3 bases, with 19 bases lying between them. CDR3 DNA sequence: TGCAGTGCTAGCACCCCGATGGCGGGGGCGACAGATACGCAGTATTTT. Its protein is CSASTPMAGATDTQYF.

A few counts support this clonotype. The chain has TRBV4-1 and TRBJ2-1; no clear D gene. Germline-derived CDR1 and CDR2 are MGHRA and YSYEKL. The CDR3 runs to 13 residues. Trimming took 4 bases from V and 4 from J, leaving 8 bases between them. Written as DNA, the CDR3 is TGCGCCAGCAGCCGGGATCTGTACAATGAGCAGTTCTTC. This translates into CASSRDLYNEQFF.

J is TRBJ2-2 and V is TRBV6-2 or TRBV6-3, with a possible D match to TRBD2 (6 bases). Germline assignment: CDR1 MNHEY and CDR2 SVGEGT. Trimming removed 6 bases from V and 0 bases from J, with 14 bases in between. The CDR3 spans 16 residues. For the CDR3, the DNA is TGTGCCAGCAGCCATATGGACTATCCGAACACCGGGGAGCTGTTTTTT. Protein product: CASSHMDYPNTGELFF.

V gene TRBV7-9 combines with J gene TRBJ2-7; 8 positions agree with TRBD1. With 5 bases clipped from V and 7 bases from J, the junction kept 16 bases outside the gene matches. Germline V gene lookup returns CDR1 SEHNR and CDR2 FQNEAQ (reference sequence). The CDR3 extends over 16 amino acids. The CDR3 sequence: CASSPPSEDRVDEQYF. The CDR3 DNA is TGTGCCAGCAGCCCTCCTTCCGAGGACAGGGTAGATGAGCAGTACTTC.

This clonotype was seen a few times. The rearrangement joins TRBV5-1 to TRBJ2-3; the match to TRBD2 covers 11 bases. The germline V gene encodes CDR1 SGHRS and CDR2 YFSETQ. V was clipped by 0 bases and J by 1 base; unmatched bases: 4. This CDR3 spans 17 amino acids. The CDR3, as DNA: TGCGCCAGCAGCTTGGCCTTGACTAGCGGGGGCACAGATACGCAGTATTTT. Amino acid sequence: CASSLALTSGGTDTQYF.

The chain joins TRBV27 to TRBJ2-7; D may be TRBD2 (5 bases). The CDR3 covers 14 residues. Germline CDR1 is MNHEY and CDR2 is SMNVEV (reference sequence). V gave up 4 bases and J gave up 5 bases, with 15 bases separating them. CDR3 region: CASSWRLSFNEQYF. DNA for the CDR3: TGTGCCAGCAGTTGGCGACTATCCTTTAACGAGCAGTACTTC.

The J gene is TRBJ2-7, the V gene TRBV5-5; D is ambiguous. Germline CDR1 and CDR2: SGHKS and YYEKEE (reference sequence). This CDR3 is built from 12 residues. The ends were cut back, 3 bases at V and 7 bases at J, with 11 bases in the middle. The CDR3 DNA is TGTGCCAGCAGCTCCATGGGTTGGGAGCAGTACTTC. Its translation is CASSSMGWEQYF.

Ten or more counts support this clonotype. V and J are TRBV7-9 and TRBJ2-3; TRBD1 or TRBD2 may be the D gene (5 bases each). The CDR3 is 16 amino acids. The germline CDR1 and CDR2 sequences are SEHNR and FQNEAQ (reference sequence). The V and J ends lost 4 bases and 2 bases respectively, with 16 bases between them. The CDR3 here is CASSSNRDGSTDTQYF. The DNA of the CDR3 is TGTGCCAGCAGCTCGAATAGGGACGGATCCACAGATACGCAGTATTTT.

There are a few counts of this clonotype. This chain links TRBV7-9 with TRBJ1-1, with D possibly being TRBD1 (5 bases). Germline V CDR1 and CDR2: SEHNR, FQNEAQ (reference sequence). V was trimmed by 1 base and J by 7 bases, leaving 13 bases between them. The CDR3 totals 14 residues. The CDR3 protein is CASSLGLGGDEAFF. CDR3 in DNA: TGTGCCAGCAGCTTAGGGCTTGGGGGTGATGAAGCTTTCTTT.

This clonotype occurred a few times. The V call is TRBV20-1, the J call TRBJ2-2; tentative D call: TRBD1 (5 bases). The CDR3 consists of 15 residues. Trimming took 0 bases from V and 6 from J, leaving 14 bases between them. Germline assignment: CDR1 DFQATT and CDR2 SNEGSKA (reference sequence). The CDR3: CSARDAPQGAGELFF. DNA for the CDR3: TGCAGTGCTAGAGATGCACCTCAAGGGGCCGGGGAGCTGTTTTTT.

This sequence joins TRBV19 and TRBJ2-1; 13 bases agree with TRBD2. The CDR3 length is 16 residues. From germline, CDR1 is LNHDA and CDR2 SQIVND (reference sequence). Losses at the gene ends were 5 bases for V and 4 bases for J; bases not matched to a gene: 5. The CDR3: CASSPRTSGRYNEQFF. CDR3 DNA sequence: TGTGCCAGTAGTCCCCGGACTAGCGGGAGATACAATGAGCAGTTCTTC.

This chain uses TRBV20-1 with TRBJ1-1; TRBD1 agrees at 7 bases. Germline loops: CDR1 DFQATT, CDR2 SNEGSKA (reference sequence). V was clipped by 1 base and J by 5 bases; unmatched bases: 13. The CDR3 extends over 16 amino acids. In nucleotides, the CDR3 is TGCAGTGCTAGAGGGGTTTGGGTCGAGGGGGCAACTGAAGCTTTCTTT. This encodes CSARGVWVEGATEAFF.

The chain combines TRBV25-1 with TRBJ2-7, with D unresolved. This CDR3 contains 11 residues. The V end lost 2 bases, the J end lost 6 bases, and 5 bases lay between the germline ends. Germline CDR1 reads MGHDK; CDR2 reads SYGVNS. The CDR3 spells CASSEKLEQYF. CDR3 sequence (DNA): TGTGCCAGCAGTGAAAAGCTCGAGCAGTACTTC.

This clonotype was counted a few times. V and J are TRBV5-1 and TRBJ1-3; D is unresolved. CDR1 and CDR2 from the germline V gene are SGHRS and YFSETQ. The CDR3 covers 16 residues. With 4 bases removed from V and 0 bases from J, the gap between germline ends came to 14 bases. The CDR3 DNA reads TGCGCCAGCAGCCTAATTCCGGCAAGCTCTGGAAACACCATATATTTT. This encodes CASSLIPASSGNTIYF. Complete variable domain (other parts from reference TRBV5-1 and TRBJ1-3): KAGVTQTPRYLIKTRGQQVTLSCSPISGHRSVSWYQQTPGQGLQFLFEYFSETQRNKGNFPGRFSGRQFSNSRSEMNVSTLELGDSALYLCASSLIPASSGNTIYFGEGSWLTVV.

This clonotype was detected only once. This chain links TRBV12-5 with TRBJ1-5; D gene ambiguous. The V end lost 6 bases, the J end lost 7 bases, and 13 bases lay between the germline ends. Germline CDR1 reads LGHNT; CDR2 reads FRNRAP. The CDR3 runs 13 residues. The CDR3 here is CASGVTLPQPQHF. Written as DNA, the CDR3 is TGTGCTAGTGGCGTTACACTACCCCAGCCCCAGCATTTT.

The CDR3: CASSSGRKGDTEAFF. CDR3 DNA: TGTGCCAGCAGTTCTGGACGGAAGGGGGACACTGAAGCTTTCTTT. This chain uses TRBV6-5 with TRBJ1-1, with D possibly matching TRBD1 (6 bases). CDR1 is MNHEY and CDR2 is SVGAGI in the germline V gene. The CDR3 has 15 residues. The germline V and J ends were trimmed by 4 bases and 3 bases, with 15 bases remaining between them.

The table lists this clonotype with a few counts. This sequence joins TRBV4-1 and TRBJ1-5; 8 nucleotides match TRBD1. Looked up from germline, CDR1 is MGHRA and CDR2 is YSYEKL. Unmatched junction bases numbered 10, after V lost 4 bases and J lost 2 bases. This CDR3 is built from 17 residues. CDR3 residues: CASSPKVSGGRNQPQHF. CDR3 in DNA: TGCGCCAGCAGCCCCAAGGTGTCAGGGGGCCGCAATCAGCCCCAGCATTTT.

This clonotype was seen more than once but under ten times. The J gene is TRBJ2-2, the V gene TRBV15; no firm D call. This CDR3 comprises 13 residues. The germline V gene encodes CDR1 LNHNV and CDR2 YYDKDF (reference sequence). The ends were cut back, 5 bases at V and 5 bases at J, with 9 bases in the middle. The CDR3 sequence is CATSRHQTGELFF. The CDR3 DNA sequence: TGTGCCACCAGCCGCCATCAAACCGGGGAGCTGTTTTTT.

This clonotype was counted many times. The rearrangement joins TRBV5-1 to TRBJ1-1; D is uncertain. CDR3 length equals 14 residues. The ends were cut back, 0 bases at V and 1 base at J, with 7 bases in the middle. CDR1 is SGHRS and CDR2 is YFSETQ in the germline V gene. The CDR3 coding sequence is TGCGCCAGCAGCTTGGGTCCGGGGAACACTGAAGCTTTCTTT. Amino acids: CASSLGPGNTEAFF.

This clonotype was observed a handful of times. This chain connects TRBV12-3 or TRBV12-4 to TRBJ2-1; 12 bases fit TRBD2. This CDR3 spans 14 amino acids. Trimming at V came to 3 bases and at J to 8 bases, leaving 2 bases not matched to a gene. In nucleotides, the CDR3 is TGTGCCAGCAGTTTTCTAGCGGGAGGGCATGAGCAGTTCTTC. The encoded protein is CASSFLAGGHEQFF.

This clonotype was detected only a few times. CDR3 sequence: CASSLALSGNTEAFF. In DNA form, the CDR3 reads TGTGCCAGCAGCTTGGCCCTTTCGGGGAACACTGAAGCTTTCTTT. V usage is TRBV5-5 and J usage is TRBJ1-1, with D unclear. CDR3 length: 15 residues. V was clipped by 0 bases and J by 1 base, with 10 bases between them. Germline V gives CDR1 SGHKS, CDR2 YYEKEE (reference sequence).

The chain uses TRBV3-1 and TRBJ2-6; TRBD1 might be the D (5 bases). Per germline, CDR1 LGHDT and CDR2 YNNKEL (reference sequence). V was cut by 4 bases and J by 0 bases, with 19 bases left in between. The CDR3 extends over 19 amino acids. As DNA, the CDR3 is TGTGCCAGCAGCCGCAAAGGCGGCAGGGCTCGCTCTGGGGCCAACGTCCTGACTTTC. It is translated as CASSRKGGRARSGANVLTF.

This clonotype was observed at least ten times. CDR3 DNA sequence: TGTGCCAGCAAGCGGGGGAACACCGGGGAGCTGTTTTTT. Amino acids: CASKRGNTGELFF. The rearrangement joins TRBV12-3 or TRBV12-4 to TRBJ2-2; 7 bases match TRBD2. CDR3 size: 13 residues. J gave up 1 base and V 7 bases, and 0 bases lay outside the gene matches.

This clonotype appeared a few times. The chain carries TRBV6-1 and TRBJ1-2; tentatively, D is TRBD1 (6 bases). CDR1 is MNHNS, CDR2 SASEGT, per germline. Trimming left V 0 bases short and J 7 bases short, with 12 bases between. This CDR3 spans 14 amino acids. The CDR3, as DNA: TGTGCCAGCAGTGAAGCGAGGGCAGGGGTTGGCTACACCTTC. Protein sequence: CASSEARAGVGYTF.

The V and J genes are TRBV7-2 and TRBJ2-1; unclear D gene. V was pared by 2 bases and J by 11 bases, with 13 bases between. This CDR3 is built from 13 residues. Per germline, CDR1 SGHTA and CDR2 FQGNSA. CDR3 in amino acids: CASSLKSAGQQFF. The CDR3 DNA reads TGTGCCAGCAGCTTAAAGTCGGCTGGGCAGCAGTTCTTC.